This is a list of T cell receptor beta chains from one sample in a study of graft-versus-host responses after intestinal transplantation. The antigens of these receptors remain unknown. The repertoire was sequenced with immunoSEQ multiplex PCR; TCRdb's copy has only in-frame clones and lacks some. This table holds around 130,000 clones, more than 80% found once. The material sequenced was unstimulated CD4+ T cells sorted from spleen or lymph node cells, taken before intestinal transplant. All receptors come from a human donor who received an intestinal transplant. CDR3s include the opening cysteine and the closing phenylalanine or tryptophan. A D gene is named only where the DNA matches it firmly. Clone size, where shown, is once, few, many, or a class for clones that have expanded.

d_call: .
v_call: TRBV2
j_call: TRBJ1-1
clone_size: .
cdr3_aa: CASEAGKAEAFF
cdr3_nt: TGTGCCAGCGAGGCGGGGAAGGCTGAAGCTTTCTTT

d_call: .
v_call: TRBV7-8
j_call: TRBJ2-1
clone_size: .
cdr3_aa: CASTVGITGNNEQFF
cdr3_nt: TGTGCCAGCACCGTCGGGATCACAGGGAATAATGAGCAGTTCTTC

d_call: TRBD2
v_call: TRBV11-2
j_call: TRBJ2-7
clone_size: .
cdr3_aa: CASSFSGGAYEQYF
cdr3_nt: TGTGCCAGCAGCTTTAGCGGGGGGGCCTACGAGCAGTACTTC

d_call: TRBD2
v_call: TRBV18
j_call: TRBJ2-5
clone_size: .
cdr3_aa: CASSLYSGGGETQYF
cdr3_nt: TGTGCCAGCTCACTTTATAGCGGGGGAGGAGAGACCCAGTACTTC

d_call: TRBD1
v_call: TRBV10-3
j_call: TRBJ1-1
clone_size: few
cdr3_aa: CAAAGQARTEAFF
cdr3_nt: TGTGCCGCCGCAGGACAGGCGAGGACTGAAGCTTTCTTT

d_call: TRBD2
v_call: TRBV27
j_call: TRBJ2-5
clone_size: .
cdr3_aa: CASSLGSGGPKYQETQYF
cdr3_nt: TGTGCCAGCAGTTTAGGAAGCGGGGGGCCCAAGTACCAAGAGACCCAGTACTTC

d_call: .
v_call: TRBV6-5
j_call: TRBJ1-6
clone_size: .
cdr3_aa: CASSSLSYNSPLHF
cdr3_nt: TGTGCCAGCAGCTCCTTAAGCTATAATTCACCCCTCCACTTT

d_call: .
v_call: TRBV19
j_call: TRBJ2-1
clone_size: .
cdr3_aa: CASSSGANEQFF
cdr3_nt: TGTGCCAGTAGTTCGGGAGCCAATGAGCAGTTCTTC

d_call: .
v_call: TRBV6-1
j_call: TRBJ1-1
clone_size: .
cdr3_aa: CASANRGTEAFF
cdr3_nt: TGTGCCAGCGCAAATCGGGGTACTGAAGCTTTCTTT

d_call: TRBD1
v_call: TRBV5-1
j_call: TRBJ1-1
clone_size: .
cdr3_aa: CASSLWTGVKRNTEAFF
cdr3_nt: TGCGCCAGCAGCTTGTGGACAGGGGTCAAGAGGAACACTGAAGCTTTCTTT

d_call: .
v_call: TRBV10-3
j_call: TRBJ1-3
clone_size: few
cdr3_aa: CAISARGSGNTIYF
cdr3_nt: TGTGCCATCAGCGCCAGGGGCTCTGGAAACACCATATATTTT

d_call: .
v_call: TRBV7-8
j_call: TRBJ1-2
clone_size: .
cdr3_aa: CASSLGRESPYGYTF
cdr3_nt: TGTGCCAGCAGCTTAGGGCGGGAATCCCCCTATGGCTACACCTTC

d_call: TRBD1
v_call: TRBV7-2
j_call: TRBJ2-4
clone_size: few
cdr3_aa: CASSTGQGIQYF
cdr3_nt: TGTGCCAGCAGTACCGGACAGGGCATTCAGTACTTC

d_call: TRBD1
v_call: TRBV7-3
j_call: TRBJ1-1
clone_size: .
cdr3_aa: CASSRTGNTEAFF
cdr3_nt: TGTGCCAGCAGCCGGACAGGGAACACTGAAGCTTTCTTT

d_call: .
v_call: TRBV19
j_call: TRBJ1-5
clone_size: .
cdr3_aa: CASSFGNQPQHF
cdr3_nt: TGTGCCAGTAGTTTTGGCAATCAGCCCCAGCATTTT

d_call: .
v_call: TRBV5-4
j_call: TRBJ2-7
clone_size: .
cdr3_aa: CASSFWGLGEQYF
cdr3_nt: TGTGCCAGCAGCTTTTGGGGCCTGGGGGAGCAGTACTTC

d_call: .
v_call: TRBV6-1
j_call: TRBJ1-2
clone_size: .
cdr3_aa: CASSQGYGYTF
cdr3_nt: TGTGCCAGCAGCCAGGGGTACGGCTACACCTTC

d_call: .
v_call: TRBV9
j_call: TRBJ1-2
clone_size: .
cdr3_aa: CASSEGPEGYTF
cdr3_nt: TGTGCCAGCAGCGAAGGCCCCGAAGGCTACACCTTC

d_call: .
v_call: TRBV19
j_call: TRBJ1-5
clone_size: .
cdr3_aa: CASSMDRNQPQHF
cdr3_nt: TGTGCCAGTAGTATGGACCGTAATCAGCCCCAGCATTTT

d_call: .
v_call: TRBV27
j_call: TRBJ1-4
clone_size: .
cdr3_aa: CASSLQGWSSEKLFF
cdr3_nt: TGTGCCAGCAGTTTACAGGGTTGGTCTTCTGAAAAACTGTTTTTT

d_call: .
v_call: TRBV9
j_call: TRBJ1-1
clone_size: .
cdr3_aa: CASSPRWGNTEAFF
cdr3_nt: TGTGCCAGCAGCCCTCGGTGGGGGAACACTGAAGCTTTCTTT

d_call: .
v_call: TRBV23-1
j_call: TRBJ1-1
clone_size: .
cdr3_aa: CASSQPFPGQNTEAFF
cdr3_nt: TGCGCCAGCAGTCAACCCTTCCCGGGACAGAACACTGAAGCTTTCTTT

d_call: TRBD1
v_call: TRBV2
j_call: TRBJ1-1
clone_size: .
cdr3_aa: CASSDRGYTEAFF
cdr3_nt: TGTGCCAGCAGTGACAGGGGGTACACTGAAGCTTTCTTT

d_call: .
v_call: TRBV11-2
j_call: TRBJ2-3
clone_size: few
cdr3_aa: CASSFGGFRDTQYF
cdr3_nt: TGTGCCAGCAGCTTTGGCGGGTTTAGGGATACGCAGTATTTT

d_call: TRBD1
v_call: TRBV2
j_call: TRBJ1-6
clone_size: once
cdr3_aa: CASSQGTGGSPLHF
cdr3_nt: TGTGCCAGCAGTCAAGGGACAGGCGGTTCACCCCTCCACTTT

d_call: .
v_call: TRBV19
j_call: TRBJ2-5
clone_size: .
cdr3_aa: CASSISGTGLRTQYF
cdr3_nt: TGTGCCAGTAGTATCAGCGGGACAGGTTTACGAACCCAGTACTTC

d_call: .
v_call: TRBV5-1
j_call: TRBJ2-5
clone_size: .
cdr3_aa: CASSPAGAWQETQYF
cdr3_nt: TGCGCCAGCAGCCCCGCAGGGGCTTGGCAAGAGACCCAGTACTTC

d_call: .
v_call: TRBV11-3
j_call: TRBJ2-6
clone_size: .
cdr3_aa: CASTGLLGFSGANVLTF
cdr3_nt: TGTGCCAGCACGGGACTTCTAGGATTCTCTGGGGCCAACGTCCTGACTTTC

d_call: TRBD2
v_call: TRBV6-1
j_call: TRBJ2-1
clone_size: .
cdr3_aa: CASSAGLALDEQFF
cdr3_nt: TGTGCCAGCAGTGCGGGACTAGCTTTGGATGAGCAGTTCTTC

d_call: TRBD1
v_call: TRBV11-2
j_call: TRBJ2-3
clone_size: .
cdr3_aa: CASSLYPGQVLRDTQYF
cdr3_nt: TGTGCCAGCAGCTTATACCCCGGACAGGTTTTGAGAGATACGCAGTATTTT

d_call: TRBD1
v_call: TRBV5-1
j_call: TRBJ2-5
clone_size: .
cdr3_aa: CASRWDSLETQYF
cdr3_nt: TGCGCCAGCAGGTGGGACAGTCTAGAGACCCAGTACTTC

d_call: TRBD1
v_call: TRBV6-5
j_call: TRBJ2-5
clone_size: .
cdr3_aa: CASSYGTGQETQYF
cdr3_nt: TGTGCCAGCAGTTACGGGACAGGACAAGAGACCCAGTACTTC

d_call: .
v_call: TRBV11-3
j_call: TRBJ2-2
clone_size: .
cdr3_aa: CASSSWGGAGELFF
cdr3_nt: TGTGCCAGCAGCTCATGGGGCGGGGCCGGGGAGCTGTTTTTT

d_call: TRBD1
v_call: TRBV7-7
j_call: TRBJ2-5
clone_size: .
cdr3_aa: CASSPTGAEETQYF
cdr3_nt: TGTGCCAGCAGCCCGACAGGGGCGGAAGAGACCCAGTACTTC

d_call: .
v_call: TRBV7-6
j_call: TRBJ1-6
clone_size: .
cdr3_aa: CASSSLQGYNSPLHF
cdr3_nt: TGTGCCAGCAGCTCCCTACAGGGCTATAATTCACCCCTCCACTTT

d_call: .
v_call: TRBV4-1
j_call: TRBJ2-7
clone_size: .
cdr3_aa: CASSQVREAYEQYF
cdr3_nt: TGCGCCAGCAGCCAAGTGAGGGAAGCCTACGAGCAGTACTTC

d_call: .
v_call: TRBV5-1
j_call: TRBJ2-3
clone_size: .
cdr3_aa: CASSPGSADTQYF
cdr3_nt: TGCGCCAGCAGCCCTGGGTCGGCAGATACGCAGTATTTT

d_call: .
v_call: TRBV6-1
j_call: TRBJ2-7
clone_size: .
cdr3_aa: CASSRTRTGVYEQYF
cdr3_nt: TGTGCCAGCAGTCGAACCCGGACTGGTGTCTACGAGCAGTACTTC

d_call: .
v_call: TRBV5-1
j_call: TRBJ1-6
clone_size: .
cdr3_aa: CASSPSRPGPWNSPLHF
cdr3_nt: TGCGCCAGCAGCCCATCAAGGCCAGGGCCGTGGAATTCACCCCTCCACTTT

d_call: TRBD2
v_call: TRBV2
j_call: TRBJ2-6
clone_size: .
cdr3_aa: CASLAGGISGANVLTF
cdr3_nt: TGTGCCAGCTTAGCGGGGGGGATCTCTGGGGCCAACGTCCTGACTTTC

d_call: .
v_call: TRBV5-4
j_call: TRBJ1-4
clone_size: few
cdr3_aa: CASSLYTNEKLFF
cdr3_nt: TGTGCCAGCAGCTTGTATACTAATGAAAAACTGTTTTTT

d_call: .
v_call: TRBV19
j_call: TRBJ2-2
clone_size: .
cdr3_aa: CASRIGTGNTGELFF
cdr3_nt: TGTGCCAGTAGGATCGGGACGGGGAACACCGGGGAGCTGTTTTTT

d_call: TRBD1
v_call: TRBV10-3
j_call: TRBJ1-6
clone_size: once
cdr3_aa: CAISGGQGVSPLHF
cdr3_nt: TGTGCCATCAGTGGAGGACAGGGGGTATCACCCCTCCACTTT

d_call: .
v_call: TRBV5-1
j_call: TRBJ2-7
clone_size: .
cdr3_aa: CASSLETYSYEQYF
cdr3_nt: TGCGCCAGCAGCTTGGAAACTTATTCCTACGAGCAGTACTTC

d_call: .
v_call: TRBV9
j_call: TRBJ1-4
clone_size: .
cdr3_aa: CASSTGTTTNEKLFF
cdr3_nt: TGTGCCAGCAGCACCGGGACAACAACTAATGAAAAACTGTTTTTT

d_call: .
v_call: TRBV6-5
j_call: TRBJ1-2
clone_size: .
cdr3_aa: CASGGGYTF
cdr3_nt: TGTGCCAGCGGGGGAGGCTACACCTTC

d_call: .
v_call: TRBV18
j_call: TRBJ2-3
clone_size: .
cdr3_aa: CASSPDLDTQYF
cdr3_nt: TGTGCCAGCTCACCCGACCTGGATACGCAGTATTTT

d_call: .
v_call: TRBV7-2
j_call: TRBJ1-2
clone_size: .
cdr3_aa: CASSFFQKAPYGYTF
cdr3_nt: TGTGCCAGCAGCTTCTTCCAAAAGGCTCCCTATGGCTACACCTTC

d_call: TRBD1
v_call: TRBV23-1
j_call: TRBJ1-4
clone_size: .
cdr3_aa: CASRPGTGVEKLFF
cdr3_nt: TGCGCCAGCAGACCCGGGACAGGAGTAGAAAAACTGTTTTTT

d_call: TRBD1
v_call: TRBV5-1
j_call: TRBJ2-1
clone_size: .
cdr3_aa: CASSRGQGLNEQFF
cdr3_nt: TGCGCCAGCAGCCGAGGACAGGGTTTGAATGAGCAGTTCTTC

d_call: TRBD1
v_call: TRBV6-6
j_call: TRBJ2-7
clone_size: .
cdr3_aa: CASSYRGQTYEQYF
cdr3_nt: TGTGCCAGCAGTTACAGGGGGCAAACCTACGAGCAGTACTTC

d_call: TRBD1
v_call: TRBV5-6
j_call: TRBJ2-7
clone_size: .
cdr3_aa: CASSFGTGIYEQYF
cdr3_nt: TGTGCCAGCAGCTTTGGGACAGGGATCTACGAGCAGTACTTC

d_call: TRBD1
v_call: TRBV11-1
j_call: TRBJ1-6
clone_size: .
cdr3_aa: CASSPGQGAYNSPLHF
cdr3_nt: TGTGCCAGCAGCCCCGGACAGGGGGCTTATAATTCACCCCTCCACTTT

d_call: .
v_call: TRBV7-9
j_call: TRBJ2-7
clone_size: .
cdr3_aa: CASSLAGVYEQYF
cdr3_nt: TGTGCCAGCAGCTTAGCGGGAGTCTACGAGCAGTACTTC